The text below deals with one T cell receptor beta chain. Its antigen is still unknown. This entry comes from a study of cytomegalovirus exposure and HLA in healthy donors. As for the study in general: HLA-typed donors were the source of approximately 88 million unique TCRs, which an early data release held.

The V and J ends lost 4 bases and 0 bases respectively, with 7 bases between them. The CDR3 is 14 residues long. Germline loops: CDR1 LNHDA, CDR2 SQIVND (reference sequence). General study points: Trimming of TCR beta V- and J-genes showed a link, identified in a later analysis, to a missense DCLRE1C variant. Listed as cytomegalovirus-associated were over 150 TCR beta chains.

Vbeta (60) and Jbeta (13) primers were used in the PCR. The method was immunoSEQ multiplex PCR; TCRdb's version includes in-frame clones alone and lacks a portion of them. The data include about 32,000 clones; the top ten clones carry 4.5% to 5.5%. V is TRBV19 and J is TRBJ1-3; D might be TRBD1 (5 bases). The receptor was isolated from a female donor in good health and CMV-seronegative. The material sequenced was PBMCs. The CDR3, as DNA: TGTGCCAGTAGTACGACAGACTCTGGAAACACCATATATTTT. Translation: CASSTTDSGNTIYF.